This is a list of T cell receptor beta chains from one sample in a study of T cell responses to AZD1222 COVID-19 vaccine. Data came from immunoSEQ multiplex PCR; TCRdb stores just in-frame clones and leaves some out. The profile covers about 160,000 clones, with around 87% appearing a single time and about 4.3% taken by the ten largest. Source: peripheral blood, taken 28 days after the second AZD1222 dose. These receptors all come from an adult who received the AZD1222 COVID-19 vaccine. CDR3s include the opening cysteine and the closing phenylalanine or tryptophan. A D gene is named only where the DNA matches it firmly. Clone size is shown for a subset of rows, as once, few, many or a class of expanded clone.

D gene	J gene	clone size	V gene	CDR3 protein	CDR3 DNA
TRBD2	TRBJ2-3	.	TRBV6-5	CASSYASGGRTDTQYF	TGTGCCAGCAGTTACGCTAGCGGGGGTAGGACAGATACGCAGTATTTT
.	TRBJ1-6	few	TRBV18	CASSPQGLSDSPLHF	TGTGCCAGCTCACCACAGGGACTTTCCGATTCACCCCTCCACTTT
.	TRBJ1-4	.	TRBV19	CASSPPGNEKLFF	TGTGCCAGTAGTCCTCCTGGCAATGAAAAACTGTTTTTT
.	TRBJ2-5	.	TRBV3-1/TRBV3-2	CASSQVGGNQETQYF	TGTGCCAGCAGCCAAGTTGGCGGTAACCAAGAGACCCAGTACTTC
.	TRBJ2-1	.	TRBV7-9	CASDLDNEQFF	TGTGCCAGCGATCTAGATAATGAGCAGTTCTTC
.	TRBJ1-1	.	TRBV30	CAWSLGNTEAFF	TGTGCCTGGAGTTTGGGGAACACTGAAGCTTTCTTT
.	TRBJ2-3	.	TRBV2	CASSPLRGQDTQYF	TGTGCCAGCAGTCCTTTACGGGGGCAAGATACGCAGTATTTT
TRBD1	TRBJ1-1	.	TRBV27	CASSFFGTGEAFF	TGTGCCAGCAGTTTCTTCGGGACAGGTGAAGCTTTCTTT
TRBD1	TRBJ1-2	.	TRBV11-2	CASSSERQGAGGGYTF	TGTGCCAGCAGCTCGGAGAGACAGGGCGCGGGGGGTGGCTACACCTTC
TRBD1	TRBJ1-1	.	TRBV27	CASRVMGQGITEAFF	TGTGCCAGCAGGGTAATGGGACAGGGTATAACTGAAGCTTTCTTT
.	TRBJ2-7	.	TRBV20-1	CSATLSYEQYF	TGCAGTGCTACCTTATCCTACGAGCAGTACTTC
.	TRBJ2-5	many	TRBV14	CASSQATVQETQYF	TGTGCCAGCAGCCAAGCTACAGTCCAAGAGACCCAGTACTTC
.	TRBJ1-1	.	TRBV10-1	CASSVSGNTEAFF	TGCGCCAGCAGTGTATCCGGGAACACTGAAGCTTTCTTT
TRBD1	TRBJ1-6	.	TRBV12-5	CASAQTGGQNSPLHF	TGTGCTAGTGCCCAGACAGGGGGTCAGAATTCACCCCTCCACTTT
.	TRBJ1-1	.	TRBV2	CASSSSPNTEAFF	TGTGCCAGCAGTTCCAGTCCGAACACTGAAGCTTTCTTT
.	TRBJ1-3	.	TRBV15	CATSRQGRMDTIYF	TGTGCCACCAGCAGACAGGGCCGCATGGACACCATATATTTT
.	TRBJ1-6	.	TRBV3-1/TRBV3-2	CASSQDQGWNSPLHF	TGTGCCAGCAGCCAAGATCAGGGATGGAATTCACCCCTCCACTTT
.	TRBJ2-7	.	TRBV10-2	CASTELYEQYF	TGCGCCAGCACCGAGCTCTACGAGCAGTACTTC
.	TRBJ2-2	.	TRBV7-2	CASSGRGAGELFF	TGTGCCAGCAGCGGTAGGGGGGCCGGGGAGCTGTTTTTT
TRBD2	TRBJ2-5	.	TRBV10-1	CASSWTSGGQETQYF	TGCGCCAGCAGCTGGACTAGCGGGGGCCAAGAGACCCAGTACTTC
.	TRBJ1-2	.	TRBV30	CACARAPYGYTF	TGTGCCTGTGCCCGGGCCCCCTATGGCTACACCTTC
.	TRBJ2-3	.	TRBV24-1	CATSDGRVHTDTQYF	TGTGCCACCAGTGATGGCAGGGTCCACACAGATACGCAGTATTTT
.	TRBJ1-1	.	TRBV7-9	CASSLEAGYVMNTEAFF	TGTGCCAGCAGCTTAGAGGCAGGGTACGTTATGAACACTGAAGCTTTCTTT
.	TRBJ1-3	.	TRBV10-3	CAISAATPARGNTIYF	TGTGCCATCAGTGCCGCGACACCAGCCCGCGGAAACACCATATATTTT
.	TRBJ1-5	.	TRBV7-2	CASSLDPIDQPQHF	TGTGCCAGCAGCTTAGACCCAATAGATCAGCCCCAGCATTTT
.	TRBJ2-2	.	TRBV5-1	CASSPSGDTGELFF	TGCGCCAGCAGCCCCTCGGGGGATACCGGGGAGCTGTTTTTT